This is a list of T cell receptor beta chains from one sample in a study of radiation and T cells in renal cell carcinoma. This table comes from immunoSEQ multiplex PCR, and its TCRdb copy is limited to in-frame clones, with some not included. Of approximately 90,000 clones listed, 75% to 90% are singletons. Sequencing was performed on blood, taken from a patient whose treatment included radiotherapy and nephrectomy. The receptors derive from a man between 50 and 59 years old with renal cell carcinoma. CDR3s include the opening cysteine and the closing phenylalanine or tryptophan. The D gene is left open where the match is weak. Rows may omit the clone size; those that give it use once, few, many or a size class.

clone size,D gene,V gene,J gene,CDR3 DNA,CDR3 protein
-,-,TRBV5-5,TRBJ2-3,TGTGCCTCCCGTGGGTCGGGCACAGATACGCAGTATTTT,CASRGSGTDTQYF
-,-,TRBV27,TRBJ2-6,TGTGCCAGCAGTTTATTTCGCAGACCCTCTGGGGCCAACGTCCTGACTTTC,CASSLFRRPSGANVLTF
-,TRBD1,TRBV6-6,TRBJ2-6,TGTGCCAGCAGTTATTCACAGGGGTGGGCCAACGTCCTGACTTTC,CASSYSQGWANVLTF
once,TRBD1,TRBV28,TRBJ1-5,TGTGCCAGCAGTTTCGCCCAGGGGGTGACCAATCAGCCCCAGCATTTT,CASSFAQGVTNQPQHF
-,-,TRBV21-1,TRBJ2-3,TGTGCCAGCAGCAAAGTCGCTGGGGCGGGTGCCAATGATACGCAGTATTTT,CASSKVAGAGANDTQYF
-,-,TRBV7-2,TRBJ2-3,TGTGCCAGCAGCTTCAGCCCTAGGACGGGGGATACGCAGTATTTT,CASSFSPRTGDTQYF
-,-,TRBV6-5,TRBJ2-7,TGTGCCAGCAGTTACTCGGTAGGGACTGGATACGAGCAGTACTTC,CASSYSVGTGYEQYF
-,TRBD1,TRBV4-1,TRBJ2-2,TGCGCCAGCAGCCAGCAGGGACAGGCGATTGGGGAGCTGTTTTTT,CASSQQGQAIGELFF
-,TRBD1,TRBV18,TRBJ2-7,TGTGCCAGCTCACCCTCCGGACAGGGCTCTTTTTACGAGCAGTACTTC,CASSPSGQGSFYEQYF
-,TRBD2,TRBV7-2,TRBJ2-5,TGTGCCAGCAGCTCCGGACTAGCGGGAGGGCAAGAGACCCAGTACTTC,CASSSGLAGGQETQYF